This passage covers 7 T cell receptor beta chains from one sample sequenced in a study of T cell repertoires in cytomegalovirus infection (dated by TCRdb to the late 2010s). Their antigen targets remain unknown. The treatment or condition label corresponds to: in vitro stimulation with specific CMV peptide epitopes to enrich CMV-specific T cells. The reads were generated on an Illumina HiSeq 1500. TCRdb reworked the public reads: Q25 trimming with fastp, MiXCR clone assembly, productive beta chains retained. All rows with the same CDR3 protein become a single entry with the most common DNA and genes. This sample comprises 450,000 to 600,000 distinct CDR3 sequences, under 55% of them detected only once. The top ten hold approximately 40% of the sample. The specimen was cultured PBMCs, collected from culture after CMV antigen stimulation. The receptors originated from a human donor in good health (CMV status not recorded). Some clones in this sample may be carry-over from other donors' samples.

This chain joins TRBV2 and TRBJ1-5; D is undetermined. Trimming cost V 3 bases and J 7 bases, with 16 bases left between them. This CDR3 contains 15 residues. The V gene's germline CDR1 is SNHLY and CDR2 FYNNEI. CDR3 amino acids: CASSETVWVGQPQHF. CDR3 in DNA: TGTGCCAGCAGTGAGACTGTTTGGGTCGGGCAGCCCCAGCATTTT.

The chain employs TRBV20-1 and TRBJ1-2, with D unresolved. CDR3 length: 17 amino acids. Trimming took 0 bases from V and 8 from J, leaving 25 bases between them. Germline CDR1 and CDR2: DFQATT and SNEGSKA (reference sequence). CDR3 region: CSARDREGIRRFRGYTF. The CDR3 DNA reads TGCAGTGCTAGAGATCGCGAAGGGATAAGGCGCTTTAGGGGCTACACCTTC.

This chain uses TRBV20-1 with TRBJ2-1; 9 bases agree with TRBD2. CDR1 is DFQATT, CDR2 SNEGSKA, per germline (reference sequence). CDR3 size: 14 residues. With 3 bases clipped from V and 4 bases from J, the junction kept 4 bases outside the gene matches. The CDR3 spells CSASRAGGYNEQFF. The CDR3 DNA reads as TGCAGTGCTAGTAGGGCGGGAGGGTACAATGAGCAGTTCTTC.

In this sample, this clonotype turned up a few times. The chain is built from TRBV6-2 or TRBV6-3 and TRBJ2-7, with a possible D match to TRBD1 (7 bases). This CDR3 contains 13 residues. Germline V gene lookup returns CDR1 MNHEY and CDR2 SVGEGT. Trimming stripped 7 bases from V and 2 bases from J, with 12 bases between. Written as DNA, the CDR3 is TGTGCCAGCACGACAGGGACTGCCTACGAGCAGTACTTC. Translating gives CASTTGTAYEQYF.

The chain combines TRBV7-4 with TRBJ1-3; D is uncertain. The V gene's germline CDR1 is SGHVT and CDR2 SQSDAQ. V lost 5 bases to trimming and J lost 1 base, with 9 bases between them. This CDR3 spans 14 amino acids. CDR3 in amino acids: CASSQLLSGNTIYF. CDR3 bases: TGTGCCAGCAGCCAGCTCTTATCTGGAAACACCATATATTTT.

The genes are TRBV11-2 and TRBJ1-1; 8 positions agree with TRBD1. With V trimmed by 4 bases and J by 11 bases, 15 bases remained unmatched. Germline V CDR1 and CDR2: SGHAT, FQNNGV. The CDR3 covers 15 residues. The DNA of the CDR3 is TGTGCCAGCAGCTGGCCGTCCTCAGGGGGCGCAGAGGCTTTCTTT. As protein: CASSWPSSGGAEAFF.

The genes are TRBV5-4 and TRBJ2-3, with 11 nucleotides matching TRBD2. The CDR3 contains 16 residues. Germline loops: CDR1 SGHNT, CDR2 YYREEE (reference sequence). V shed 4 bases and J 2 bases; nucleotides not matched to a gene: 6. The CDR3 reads CASSASGGTVTDTQYF. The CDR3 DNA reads TGTGCCAGCAGCGCTAGCGGGGGGACAGTCACAGATACGCAGTATTTT.